The 18 T cell receptor beta chains below were found in one sample sequenced in a study of shared clonotypes between healthy human individuals. Profiled with immunoSEQ multiplex PCR; TCRdb holds only in-frame clones, not every one. This table holds 1.4 million or so clones, just under 99% found once. The sequenced sample consisted of naive CD4+ T cells sorted from blood. As to subset: CD45RA+ positively selected. Source of these receptors: a man aged 30 to 39 in good health.

With regard to this clone: Distinct nucleotide sequences in the sample also encode this CDR3. The chain joins TRBV6-1 to TRBJ1-5; D is possibly TRBD1 (6 bases). The CDR3 is made up of 12 amino acids. The V and J ends lost 10 bases and 4 bases respectively, with 11 bases between them. Germline V gene lookup returns CDR1 MNHNS and CDR2 SASEGT. CDR3 region: CATRGGNQPQHF. The CDR3 DNA follows: TGTGCCACCAGAGGGGGGAATCAGCCCCAGCATTTT.

V and J are TRBV28 and TRBJ1-1; D is uncertain. Deletions cut 5 bases from V and 1 base from J, with 11 bases between. Germline CDR1 MDHEN, CDR2 SYDVKM. CDR3 size: 14 residues. The CDR3 sequence: CASSPPPGNTEAFF. Written as DNA, the CDR3 is TGTGCCAGCAGTCCGCCCCCGGGGAACACTGAAGCTTTCTTT.

The chain has TRBV5-5 and TRBJ1-1; D is uncertain. Germline assignment: CDR1 SGHKS and CDR2 YYEKEE (reference sequence). Trimming took 0 bases from V and 0 from J, leaving 12 bases between them. The CDR3 runs 16 residues. CDR3 nucleotides: TGTGCCAGCAGCTTGGTACGAGGGTCCCTGAACACTGAAGCTTTCTTT. Amino acid sequence: CASSLVRGSLNTEAFF.

The V gene is TRBV9, the J gene TRBJ1-4; D is ambiguous. The germline V gene has CDR1 SGDLS and CDR2 YYNGEE. CDR3 length: 14 residues. V lost 0 bases to trimming and J lost 11 bases, with 14 bases between them. Here the CDR3 reads CASSVATRKGKLFF. DNA of the CDR3: TGTGCCAGCAGCGTAGCTACACGAAAGGGCAAACTGTTTTTT.

The chain couples TRBV9 to TRBJ2-7; D remains unclear. With 0 bases removed from V and 2 bases from J, the gap between germline ends came to 9 bases. This CDR3 has 14 residues. Germline values: CDR1 SGDLS, CDR2 YYNGEE. The CDR3 DNA reads TGTGCCAGCAGCGTAGCGGTTCAGACCTACGAGCAGTACTTC. It codes for CASSVAVQTYEQYF.

J is TRBJ2-5 and V is TRBV6-5; D remains ambiguous. This CDR3 region has 13 residues. Trimming took off 0 bases at V and 10 bases at J, with 12 bases between the two ends. Germline CDR1 and CDR2: MNHEY and SVGAGI. The DNA of the CDR3 is TGTGCCAGCAGTTACTCGAGAGATATGGTCCAGTACTTC. Translation gives CASSYSRDMVQYF.

This chain uses TRBV7-8 with TRBJ2-4, with unresolved D. Per germline, CDR1 SGHVS and CDR2 FQNEAQ. Trimming removed 1 base at V and 0 bases at J, with 10 bases between. The CDR3 has 16 amino acids. CDR3 DNA sequence: TGTGCCAGCAGCTTAGAACCCTTCTTAGCCAAAAACATTCAGTACTTC. It yields the protein CASSLEPFLAKNIQYF.

This chain joins TRBV11-2 and TRBJ2-7, with D perhaps matching TRBD2 (5 bases). This CDR3 comprises 15 residues. V gave up 5 bases and J gave up 3 bases, with 17 bases separating them. Germline assignment: CDR1 SGHAT and CDR2 FQNNGV. CDR3 in amino acids: CASSTNGDSGYEQYF. The CDR3 coding sequence is TGTGCCAGCAGCACAAACGGGGATTCGGGCTACGAGCAGTACTTC.

This sequence joins TRBV18 and TRBJ2-7; no reliable D call. V was trimmed by 2 bases and J by 2 bases, leaving 10 bases between them. The CDR3 sequence is 14 residues long. The germline gives CDR1 KGHSH, CDR2 LQKENI. The CDR3 DNA is TGTGCCAGCTCACCAGACATATCAACCTACGAGCAGTACTTC. Its translation is CASSPDISTYEQYF.

As for this clone: The same CDR3 arises from other DNA sequences in this sample as well. This chain connects TRBV15 to TRBJ2-5; D is undetermined. CDR1 is LNHNV and CDR2 is YYDKDF in the germline V gene (reference sequence). Trimming shortened V by 0 bases and J by 5 bases, and 7 bases separated the two germline ends. This CDR3 is built from 13 residues. The CDR3 here is CATSRDRAETQYF. The CDR3 DNA reads TGTGCCACCAGCAGAGATCGCGCTGAGACCCAGTACTTC.

The rearrangement joins TRBV5-6 to TRBJ2-1, with D possibly being TRBD2 (5 bases). Germline-derived CDR1 and CDR2 are SGHDT and YYEEEE. The CDR3 totals 17 residues. The V gene lost 6 bases and the J gene lost 3 bases, with 22 bases spanning the gap. The CDR3 coding sequence is TGTGCCAGCATCGCTTTGTCCCGGAGGACCCTCTACAATGAGCAGTTCTTC. Residues: CASIALSRRTLYNEQFF.

A remark on this clone: This sample also contains other DNA sequences that code for the same CDR3. The rearrangement joins TRBV9 to TRBJ2-5; D is ambiguous. The germline V and J ends were trimmed by 0 bases and 3 bases, with 9 bases remaining between them. CDR3 length: 14 amino acids. Looked up from germline, CDR1 is SGDLS and CDR2 is YYNGEE. The CDR3 protein is CASSVGLSEETQYF. In DNA, the CDR3 is TGTGCCAGCAGCGTAGGTCTGAGCGAAGAGACCCAGTACTTC.

The V and J genes are TRBV4-1 and TRBJ2-1, with 8 positions matching TRBD2. CDR1 MGHRA and CDR2 YSYEKL come from the germline V gene. V lost 2 bases to trimming and J lost 0 bases; unmatched junction nucleotides: 9. The CDR3 totals 18 residues. CDR3 amino acids: CASSQFIAGGSSYNEQFF. CDR3 coding DNA: TGCGCCAGCAGCCAATTTATCGCGGGAGGAAGCTCCTACAATGAGCAGTTCTTC.

The genes are TRBV5-1 and TRBJ2-6; D unclear. CDR3 length: 13 residues. Looked up from germline, CDR1 is SGHRS and CDR2 is YFSETQ. Trimming cost V 2 bases and J 1 base, with 1 base left between them. The CDR3, as DNA: TGCGCCAGCAGCTTTTCTGGGGCCAACGTCCTGACTTTC. The encoded protein is CASSFSGANVLTF. The full variable domain, its missing parts supplied by reference TRBV5-1 and TRBJ2-6, is KAGVTQTPRYLIKTRGQQVTLSCSPISGHRSVSWYQQTPGQGLQFLFEYFSETQRNKGNFPGRFSGRQFSNSRSEMNVSTLELGDSALYLCASSFSGANVLTFGAGSRLTVL.

The chain links TRBV4-2 to TRBJ1-2; 8 nucleotides agree with TRBD1. Looked up from germline, CDR1 is LGHNA and CDR2 is YNFKEQ. CDR3 length: 13 amino acids. V was pared by 6 bases and J by 8 bases, with 8 bases of the junction left unmatched. CDR3 amino acids: CASRQGAMEGYTF. The CDR3 DNA is TGTGCCAGCAGGCAGGGGGCAATGGAGGGCTACACCTTC.

The chain joins TRBV2 to TRBJ2-7, with 7 bases fitting TRBD1. Germline CDR1 is SNHLY and CDR2 is FYNNEI. V shed 7 bases, J shed 1 base, and the junction held 13 bases outside the gene matches. The CDR3 is 16 residues long. As DNA, the CDR3 is TGTGCCAGCACTAACAGGGGTCTTCTCTTTTCCTACGAGCAGTACTTC. Translated, it gives CASTNRGLLFSYEQYF.

The chain employs TRBV7-2 and TRBJ1-1; possible D gene TRBD1, 6 bases. V was trimmed by 3 bases and J by 1 base, leaving 15 bases between them. CDR3 length: 16 amino acids. Germline V gene data show CDR1 as SGHTA and CDR2 as FQGNSA. CDR3 bases: TGTGCCAGCAGCTTCAAAGGGACACCTAAGAACACTGAAGCTTTCTTT. Its translation is CASSFKGTPKNTEAFF.

This clone was seen a single time. This chain links TRBV28 with TRBJ2-2; no firm D call. There are 13 residues in the CDR3. Trimming stripped 8 bases from V and 5 bases from J, with 12 bases between. In germline, CDR1 is MDHEN, CDR2 SYDVKM. The CDR3 is CASGLLATGELFF. The CDR3 DNA follows: TGTGCCAGCGGTCTTCTCGCAACCGGGGAGCTGTTTTTT. The entire variable domain, with the rest obtained from reference TRBV28 and TRBJ2-2, is as follows: DVKVTQSSRYLVKRTGEKVFLECVQDMDHENMFWYRQDPGLGLRLIYFSYDVKMKEKGDIPEGYSVSREKKERFSLILESASTNQTSMYLCASGLLATGELFFGEGSRLTVL.